These 12 T cell receptor beta chains were all obtained from the same sample, sequenced in a study of vaccination effects on CD4 cells after COVID-19. Their recognized antigens are unknown. ViraFEST expansion of antigen-specific CD4+ T cells with viral peptide pools preceded sequencing. When around nine days of culture had elapsed, CD4+ T cells were isolated. Produced via immunoSEQ multiplex PCR; TCRdb's table is partial and in-frame only. The table includes roughly 61,000 clones, about four fifths detected once. The sample in question was CD4+ T cells from PBMCs cultured with HCoV-229E spike peptides, obtained before COVID-19 vaccination. Receptors originate from a human donor who received a COVID-19 vaccine.

This clone was recorded once. This chain links TRBV5-4 with TRBJ2-3, with 12 bases identical to TRBD2. J lost 2 bases, V lost 1 base, and 8 bases had no gene match. The CDR3 sequence is 18 residues long. Germline CDR1 is SGHNT and CDR2 is YYREEE (reference sequence). The CDR3 spells CASSLLTLAGGVTDTQYF. For the CDR3, the DNA is TGTGCCAGCAGCTTGTTAACCCTAGCGGGGGGGGTCACAGATACGCAGTATTTT.

This chain connects TRBV6-5 to TRBJ2-5; the D is unclear. The germline V gene has CDR1 MNHEY and CDR2 SVGAGI. CDR3 length: 15 residues. V lost 3 bases, J lost 2 bases, and 13 bases lay in between. This CDR3 is CASSYSANIQETQYF. In nucleotides, the CDR3 is TGTGCCAGCAGTTATTCGGCTAACATACAAGAGACCCAGTACTTC.

This chain uses TRBV5-1 with TRBJ2-1; D remains ambiguous. This CDR3 contains 13 residues. The germline V gene encodes CDR1 SGHRS and CDR2 YFSETQ. Between the trimmed V and J ends, which lost 7 bases and 4 bases, there was a span of 12 bases. CDR3 sequence: CASGSQLYNEQFF. DNA for the CDR3: TGCGCCAGCGGATCGCAGCTATACAATGAGCAGTTCTTC.

V gene TRBV6-6 combines with J gene TRBJ1-3; weak D call: TRBD1 (6 bases). Trimming took off 5 bases at V and 1 base at J, with 12 bases between the two ends. CDR3 length: 15 amino acids. Germline V gene sequence: CDR1 MNHNY, CDR2 SVGAGI (reference sequence). The CDR3 is CASSPDRRSGNTIYF. The CDR3, as DNA: TGTGCCAGCAGTCCTGACAGGAGGTCTGGAAACACCATATATTTT.

This chain joins TRBV9 and TRBJ2-3; a weak D match, TRBD1 (5 bases). Germline loops: CDR1 SGDLS, CDR2 YYNGEE. The CDR3 spans 14 residues. Between the trimmed V and J ends, which lost 3 bases and 2 bases, there was a span of 10 bases. The CDR3 loop is CASSGPGYTDTQYF. CDR3 DNA sequence: TGTGCCAGCAGCGGCCCAGGGTACACAGATACGCAGTATTTT. Looking up the rest from reference TRBV9 and TRBJ2-3 gives the full variable domain: DSGVTQTPKHLITATGQRVTLRCSPRSGDLSVYWYQQSLDQGLQFLIQYYNGEERAKGNILERFSAQQFPDLHSELNLSSLELGDSALYFCASSGPGYTDTQYFGPGTRLTVL.

V is TRBV28 and J is TRBJ2-3, with TRBD2 matching over 8 bases. The CDR3 is 15 amino acids. The germline V gene encodes CDR1 MDHEN and CDR2 SYDVKM. The J segment lost 4 bases and the V segment lost 2 bases, leaving 5 bases of the junction unmatched. The CDR3 loop reads CASSLLAGGPDTQYF. In nucleotides, the CDR3 is TGTGCCAGCAGTTTACTGGCGGGGGGCCCAGATACGCAGTATTTT.

The sample holds a few counts of this clone. The rearrangement links TRBV19 to TRBJ1-2; weak D call: TRBD1 (6 bases). The germline V and J ends were trimmed by 3 bases and 0 bases, with 11 bases remaining between them. The length of the CDR3 is 15 residues. Germline assignment: CDR1 LNHDA and CDR2 SQIVND (reference sequence). CDR3 sequence reads: CASSIWGTPNYGYTF. Written as DNA, the CDR3 is TGTGCCAGTAGTATCTGGGGGACACCTAACTATGGCTACACCTTC. The full variable domain, with the rest looked up from reference TRBV19 and TRBJ1-2, is DGGITQSPKYLFRKEGQNVTLSCEQNLNHDAMYWYRQDPGQGLRLIYYSQIVNDFQKGDIAEGYSVSREKKESFPLTVTSAQKNPTAFYLCASSIWGTPNYGYTFGSGTRLTVV.

The gene calls are TRBV5-6 and TRBJ2-7, with 9 nucleotides matching TRBD1. This CDR3 spans 17 amino acids. Germline-derived CDR1 and CDR2 are SGHDT and YYEEEE. The trim removed 2 bases at V and 1 base at J, leaving 10 bases unmatched. CDR3 sequence reads: CASSFRMGQGSSYEQYV. CDR3 DNA: TGTGCCAGCAGCTTTAGAATGGGACAGGGATCATCCTACGAGCAGTACGTC.

The CDR3 region is CASREDRDAYNEQFF. Written as DNA, the CDR3 is TGCGCCAGCAGAGAGGACAGGGACGCCTACAATGAGCAGTTCTTC. This sequence joins TRBV5-1 and TRBJ2-1; TRBD1 agrees at 8 bases. The CDR3 runs 15 residues. Per germline, CDR1 SGHRS and CDR2 YFSETQ. Trimming cost V 5 bases and J 2 bases; bases outside gene matches: 6.

This clone was recorded a few times. The chain is built from TRBV4-1 and TRBJ1-2, with D possibly being TRBD1 (5 bases). Trimming took off 1 base at V and 5 bases at J, with 17 bases between the two ends. CDR1 is MGHRA and CDR2 is YSYEKL in the germline V gene. The CDR3 runs to 16 residues. In nucleotides, the CDR3 is TGCGCCAGCAGCCAAGCAGGTAGGGGCGTTGGATATGGCTACACCTTC. This sequence encodes CASSQAGRGVGYGYTF.

This chain connects TRBV4-2 to TRBJ2-5; D unclear. Germline V lookup: CDR1 LGHNA, CDR2 YNFKEQ. The V and J ends lost 0 bases and 2 bases respectively, with 10 bases between them. This CDR3 is built from 15 residues. CDR3 in amino acids: CASSQDLTSQETQYF. CDR3 bases: TGTGCCAGCAGCCAAGACTTGACTTCTCAAGAGACCCAGTACTTC.

The chain carries TRBV6-5 and TRBJ2-5, with 8 nucleotides matching TRBD2. The CDR3 runs 13 residues. Unmatched junction bases numbered 5, after V lost 6 bases and J lost 5 bases. CDR1 is MNHEY and CDR2 is SVGAGI in the germline V gene. The CDR3 coding sequence is TGTGCCAGCAGAGCGGGAGAGGCGGAGACCCAGTACTTC. This translates into CASRAGEAETQYF.